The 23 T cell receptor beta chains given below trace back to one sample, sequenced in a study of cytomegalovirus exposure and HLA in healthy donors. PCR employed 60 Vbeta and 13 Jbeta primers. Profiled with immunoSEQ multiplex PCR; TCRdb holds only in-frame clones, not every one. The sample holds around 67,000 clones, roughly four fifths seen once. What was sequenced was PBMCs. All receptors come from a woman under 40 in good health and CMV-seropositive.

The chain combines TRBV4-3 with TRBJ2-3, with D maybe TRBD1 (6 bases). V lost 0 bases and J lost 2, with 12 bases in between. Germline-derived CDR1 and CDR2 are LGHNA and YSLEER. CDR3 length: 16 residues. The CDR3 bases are TGCGCCAGCAGCCAAGATCGCCAGGGGTACACAGATACGCAGTATTTT. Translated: CASSQDRQGYTDTQYF.

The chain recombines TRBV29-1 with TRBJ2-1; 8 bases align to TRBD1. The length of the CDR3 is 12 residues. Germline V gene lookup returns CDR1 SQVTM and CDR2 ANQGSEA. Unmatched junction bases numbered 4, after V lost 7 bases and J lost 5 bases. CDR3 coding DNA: TGCAGCGGGGGGACAGGTAACAATGAGCAGTTCTTC. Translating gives CSGGTGNNEQFF.

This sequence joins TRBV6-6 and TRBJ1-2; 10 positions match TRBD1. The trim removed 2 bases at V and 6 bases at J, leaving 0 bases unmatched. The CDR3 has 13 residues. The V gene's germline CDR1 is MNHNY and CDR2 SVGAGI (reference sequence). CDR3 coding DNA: TGTGCCAGCAGTTACGGACAGGGGGATGGCTACACCTTC. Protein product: CASSYGQGDGYTF.

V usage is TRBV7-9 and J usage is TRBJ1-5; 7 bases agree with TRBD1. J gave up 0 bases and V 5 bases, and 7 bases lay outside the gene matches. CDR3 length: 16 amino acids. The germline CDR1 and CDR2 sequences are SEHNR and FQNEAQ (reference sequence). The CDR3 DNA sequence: TGTGCCAGCAGCCCCGACAGGGTCAATAGCAATCAGCCCCAGCATTTT. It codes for CASSPDRVNSNQPQHF. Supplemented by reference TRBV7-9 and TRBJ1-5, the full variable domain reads DTGVSQNPRHKITKRGQNVTFRCDPISEHNRLYWYRQTLGQGPEFLTYFQNEAQLEKSRLLSDRFSAERPKGSFSTLEIQRTEQGDSAMYLCASSPDRVNSNQPQHFGDGTRLSIL.

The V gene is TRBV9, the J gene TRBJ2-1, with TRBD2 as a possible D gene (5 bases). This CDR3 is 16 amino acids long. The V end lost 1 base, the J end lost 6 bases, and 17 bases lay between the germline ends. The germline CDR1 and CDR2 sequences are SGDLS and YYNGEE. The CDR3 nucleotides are TGTGCCAGCAGCGTAACCCCGGGTCCGGCGGGCAATGAGCAGTTCTTC. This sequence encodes CASSVTPGPAGNEQFF.

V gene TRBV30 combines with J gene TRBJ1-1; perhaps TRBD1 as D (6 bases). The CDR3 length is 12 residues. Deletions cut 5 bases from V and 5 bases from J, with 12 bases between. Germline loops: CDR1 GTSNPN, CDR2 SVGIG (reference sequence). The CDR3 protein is CAWSQGNTEAFF. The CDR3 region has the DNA TGTGCCTGGTCTCAGGGGAATACTGAAGCTTTCTTT.

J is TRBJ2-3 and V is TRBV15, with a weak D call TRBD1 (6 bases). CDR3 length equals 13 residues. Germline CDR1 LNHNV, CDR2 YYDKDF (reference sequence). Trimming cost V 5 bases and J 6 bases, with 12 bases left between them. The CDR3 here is CATSPNQGDTQYF. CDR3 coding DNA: TGTGCCACCAGCCCAAACCAGGGGGATACGCAGTATTTT.

The chain's CDR3 is CASSLVGLAGEGNTGELFF. The CDR3 DNA sequence: TGTGCCAGCAGCTTAGTTGGACTAGCGGGAGAGGGGAACACCGGGGAGCTGTTTTTT. V and J are TRBV7-8 and TRBJ2-2; 13 nucleotides match TRBD2. J was trimmed by 1 base and V by 1 base; bases with no gene match: 6. The V gene's germline CDR1 is SGHVS and CDR2 FQNEAQ. The CDR3 spans 19 residues.

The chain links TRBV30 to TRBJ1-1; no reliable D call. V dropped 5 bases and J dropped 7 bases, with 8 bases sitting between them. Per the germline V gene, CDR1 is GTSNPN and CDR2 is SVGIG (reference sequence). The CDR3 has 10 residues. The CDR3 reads CAWGPLEAFF. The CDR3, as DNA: TGTGCCTGGGGGCCCCTTGAAGCTTTCTTT.

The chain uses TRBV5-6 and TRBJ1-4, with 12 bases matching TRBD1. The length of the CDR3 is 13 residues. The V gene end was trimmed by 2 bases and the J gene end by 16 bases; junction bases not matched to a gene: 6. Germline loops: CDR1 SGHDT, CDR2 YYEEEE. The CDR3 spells CASSLRDRGREFF. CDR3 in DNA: TGTGCCAGCAGCTTAAGGGACAGGGGGCGAGAGTTTTTT.

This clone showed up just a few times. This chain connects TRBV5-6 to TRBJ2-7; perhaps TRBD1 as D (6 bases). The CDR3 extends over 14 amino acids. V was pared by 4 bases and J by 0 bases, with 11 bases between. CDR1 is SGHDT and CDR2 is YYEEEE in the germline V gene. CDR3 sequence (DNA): TGTGCCAGCAGCCCGGACAGTGGCTCCTACGAGCAGTACTTC. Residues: CASSPDSGSYEQYF.

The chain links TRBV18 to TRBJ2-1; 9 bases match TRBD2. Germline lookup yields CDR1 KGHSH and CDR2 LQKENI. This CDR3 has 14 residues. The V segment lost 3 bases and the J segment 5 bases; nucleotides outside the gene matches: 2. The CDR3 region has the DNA TGTGCCAGCTCACCGGGACTAGCAAACAATGAGCAGTTCTTC. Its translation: CASSPGLANNEQFF.

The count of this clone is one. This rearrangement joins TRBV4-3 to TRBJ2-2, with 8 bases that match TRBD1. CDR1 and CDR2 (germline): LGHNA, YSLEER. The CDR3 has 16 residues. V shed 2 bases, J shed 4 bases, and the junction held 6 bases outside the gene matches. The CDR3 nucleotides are TGCGCCAGCAGCCAATCCAGGGGGCAAGGCACCGGGGAGCTGTTTTTT. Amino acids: CASSQSRGQGTGELFF.

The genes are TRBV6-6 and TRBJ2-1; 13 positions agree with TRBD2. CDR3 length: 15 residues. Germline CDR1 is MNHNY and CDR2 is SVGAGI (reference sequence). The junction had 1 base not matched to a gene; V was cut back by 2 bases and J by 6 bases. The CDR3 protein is CASSYGLAGVNEQFF. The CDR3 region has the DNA TGTGCCAGCAGTTACGGACTAGCGGGAGTCAATGAGCAGTTCTTC.

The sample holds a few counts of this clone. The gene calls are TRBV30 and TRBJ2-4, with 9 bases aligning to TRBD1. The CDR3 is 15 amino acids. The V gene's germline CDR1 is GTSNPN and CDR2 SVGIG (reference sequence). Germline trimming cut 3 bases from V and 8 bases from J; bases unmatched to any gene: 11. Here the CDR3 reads CAWRLGTGNLDIQYF. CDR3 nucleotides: TGTGCCTGGAGACTGGGGACAGGGAATTTGGACATTCAGTACTTC.

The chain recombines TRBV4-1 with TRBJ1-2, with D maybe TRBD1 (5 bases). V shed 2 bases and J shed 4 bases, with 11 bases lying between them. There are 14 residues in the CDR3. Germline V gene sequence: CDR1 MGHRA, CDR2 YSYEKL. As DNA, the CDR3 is TGCGCCAGCAGCCAAATCACAGGCCTCTATGGCTACACCTTC. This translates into CASSQITGLYGYTF.

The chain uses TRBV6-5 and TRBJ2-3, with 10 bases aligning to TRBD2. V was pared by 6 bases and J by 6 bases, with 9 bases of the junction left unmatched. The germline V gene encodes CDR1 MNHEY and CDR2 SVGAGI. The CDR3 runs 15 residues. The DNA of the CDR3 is TGTGCCAGCAGCCAAACTAGCGGGACGGGGGATACGCAGTATTTT. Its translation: CASSQTSGTGDTQYF.

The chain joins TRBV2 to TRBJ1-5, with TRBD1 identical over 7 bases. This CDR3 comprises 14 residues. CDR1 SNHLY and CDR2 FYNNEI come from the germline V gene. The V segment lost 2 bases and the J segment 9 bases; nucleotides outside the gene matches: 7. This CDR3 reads CASSEMARGAPQHF. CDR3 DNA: TGTGCCAGCAGTGAAATGGCCAGGGGGGCGCCCCAGCATTTT.

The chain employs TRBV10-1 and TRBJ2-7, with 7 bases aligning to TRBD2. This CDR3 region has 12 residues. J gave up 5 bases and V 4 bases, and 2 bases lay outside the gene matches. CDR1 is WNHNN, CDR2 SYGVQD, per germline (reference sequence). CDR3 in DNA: TGCGCCAGCAGTGGAAGCGGGGACGAGCAGTACTTC. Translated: CASSGSGDEQYF.

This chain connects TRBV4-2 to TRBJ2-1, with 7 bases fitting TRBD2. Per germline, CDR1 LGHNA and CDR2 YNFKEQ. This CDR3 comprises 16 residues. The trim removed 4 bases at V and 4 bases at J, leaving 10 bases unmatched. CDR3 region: CASSPSGGGGYNEQFF. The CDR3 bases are TGTGCCAGCAGCCCTTCGGGCGGCGGGGGATACAATGAGCAGTTCTTC.

CDR3 loop: CACHPKESTEAFF. The CDR3 bases are TGTGCCTGCCACCCCAAGGAGTCGACTGAAGCTTTCTTT. This chain links TRBV30 with TRBJ1-1; D ambiguous. The CDR3 totals 13 residues. Deletions cut 6 bases from V and 5 bases from J, with 16 bases between. Germline V CDR1 and CDR2: GTSNPN, SVGIG (reference sequence).

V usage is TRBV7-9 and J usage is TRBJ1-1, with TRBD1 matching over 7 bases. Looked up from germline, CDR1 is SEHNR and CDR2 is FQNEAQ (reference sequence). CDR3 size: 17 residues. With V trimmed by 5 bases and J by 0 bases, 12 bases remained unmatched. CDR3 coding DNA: TGTGCCAGCAGCGAATCGCTCACCGGGACAGTGAACACTGAAGCTTTCTTT. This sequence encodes CASSESLTGTVNTEAFF. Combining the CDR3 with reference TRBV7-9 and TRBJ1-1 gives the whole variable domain DTGVSQNPRHKITKRGQNVTFRCDPISEHNRLYWYRQTLGQGPEFLTYFQNEAQLEKSRLLSDRFSAERPKGSFSTLEIQRTEQGDSAMYLCASSESLTGTVNTEAFFGQGTRLTVV.

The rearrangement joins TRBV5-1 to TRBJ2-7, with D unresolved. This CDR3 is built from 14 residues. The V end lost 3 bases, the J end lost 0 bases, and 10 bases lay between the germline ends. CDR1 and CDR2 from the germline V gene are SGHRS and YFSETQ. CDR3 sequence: CASSYGGSSYEQYF. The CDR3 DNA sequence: TGCGCCAGCAGCTACGGCGGCAGCTCCTACGAGCAGTACTTC.